This T cell receptor (beta chain) was sequenced during a study of PD-L1 blockade in urothelial cancer. Study as a whole: Patients went on atezolizumab around 2014, receiving 1,200 mg intravenously every 3 weeks. Median blood clonality was approximately 0.08, with about 81,000 unique TCRs.

Germline V lookup: CDR1 MDHEN, CDR2 SYDVKM. V shed 6 bases and J shed 1 base, with 12 bases lying between them. The CDR3 loop spans 14 amino acids. Each PCR received spiked synthetic TCR analog templates. TCRdb's table, derived via immunoSEQ multiplex PCR, lists solely in-frame clones and lacks some. The sample shows just over 50,000 clones, about 68% of them seen only once. Time point reported: pretreatment peripheral blood. This clone was counted once. The sequencing used PBMCs, collected around atezolizumab (anti-PD-L1) treatment. The source is a man between 65 and 79 years old with urothelial cancer. This chain connects TRBV28 to TRBJ2-5; unclear D gene. The CDR3 nucleotides are TGTGCCAGCAGCCCCGCAGGAATCCAAGAGACCCAGTACTTC. Amino acids: CASSPAGIQETQYF.